One sample yielded the 3 T cell receptor beta chains listed below, sequenced in a study of blood T cell repertoires in COVID-19 (dated by TCRdb to the early 2020s). Library preparation was by the immunoSEQ multiplex PCR assay. As stored in TCRdb, this immuneACCESS dataset retains in-frame rearrangements with V and J assigned. A fraction of the clones does not appear; measured against another copy, unresolved V genes explain less than half of the discrepancy, and the remainder lacks a known reason. The table for this sample lists approximately 97,000 clones; about 90% of them were counted only once. The top ten constitute around 2% of the sample. Sequenced sample: peripheral blood. The receptors shown here come from a middle-aged man with COVID-19, enrolled during active disease.

V gene TRBV29-1 combines with J gene TRBJ1-2, with D unresolved. Trimming removed 6 bases at V and 4 bases at J, with 15 bases between. The CDR3 is made up of 13 amino acids. The germline CDR1 and CDR2 sequences are SQVTM and ANQGSEA. CDR3 bases: TGCAGCGTCGAAAATGGCGGCATCTATGGCTACACCTTC. Protein sequence: CSVENGGIYGYTF.

This chain joins TRBV4-2 and TRBJ1-5; 7 bases line up with TRBD1. Germline V gene data show CDR1 as LGHNA and CDR2 as YNFKEQ. V gave up 3 bases and J gave up 5 bases; unmatched junction bases: 7. The CDR3 is made up of 15 amino acids. CDR3 sequence: CASSQTGRRDQPQHF. Written as DNA, the CDR3 is TGTGCCAGCAGCCAGACAGGGAGGCGGGATCAGCCCCAGCATTTT.

This clone has a handful of counts. V usage is TRBV12-3 or TRBV12-4 and J usage is TRBJ1-5; maybe TRBD1 (5 bases). The CDR3 runs to 12 residues. With 7 bases removed from V and 5 bases from J, the gap between germline ends came to 9 bases. The CDR3 region is CASTKGYQPQHF. The CDR3 region has the DNA TGTGCCAGCACTAAGGGGTATCAGCCCCAGCATTTT.